This T cell receptor (beta chain) was observed in a study of T-cell memory formation after mild COVID-19. Only a few counts were recorded for this clonotype. The antigen remains undetermined. The CDR3 consists of 15 residues. V lost 2 bases and J 3 bases, leaving 12 bases between the germline ends. Germline CDR1 SGHDT, CDR2 YYEEEE. Findings and limits, study-wide: Contracting CD8+ clones were enriched in EMRA, CD4+ mainly in CM and EM. Some SARS-CoV-2-responding clones were already detected in memory before infection.

TCRdb reprocessed the 5' RACE reads via MiXCR and lists one record per CDR3 protein. This table has some 300,000 distinct CDR3 sequences, approximately 20% appearing once. Sequenced: PBMCs or a T cell subset sorted from them (not recorded which). The V and J genes are TRBV5-6 and TRBJ2-4; tentatively, D is TRBD2 (6 bases). The receptor's source is a man in his late teens or twenties who had mild COVID-19 (a few samples of this study predate the infection). Cell type and time point are not known. This CDR3 is CASSFGGEHKNIQYF. Written as DNA, the CDR3 is TGTGCCAGCAGCTTCGGAGGGGAGCACAAAAACATTCAGTACTTC.